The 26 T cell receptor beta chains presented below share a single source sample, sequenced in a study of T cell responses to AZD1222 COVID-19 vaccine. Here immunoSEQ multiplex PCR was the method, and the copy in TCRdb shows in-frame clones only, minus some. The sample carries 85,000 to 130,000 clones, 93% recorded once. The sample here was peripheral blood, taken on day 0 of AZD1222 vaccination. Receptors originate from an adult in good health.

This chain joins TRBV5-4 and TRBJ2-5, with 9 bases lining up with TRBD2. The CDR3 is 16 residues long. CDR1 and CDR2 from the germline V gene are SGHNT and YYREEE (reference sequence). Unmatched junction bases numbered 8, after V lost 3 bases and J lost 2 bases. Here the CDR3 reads CASSSQATSGQETQYF. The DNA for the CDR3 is TGTGCCAGCAGCTCGCAGGCAACTAGCGGGCAAGAGACCCAGTACTTC.

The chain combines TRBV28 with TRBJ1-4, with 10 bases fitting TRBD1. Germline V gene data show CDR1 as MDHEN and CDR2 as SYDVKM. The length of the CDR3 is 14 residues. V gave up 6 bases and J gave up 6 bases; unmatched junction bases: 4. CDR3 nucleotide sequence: TGTGCCAGCAGCAAGACAGGGGGCGATGAAAAACTGTTTTTT. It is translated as CASSKTGGDEKLFF. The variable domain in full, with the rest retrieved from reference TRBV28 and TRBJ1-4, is DVKVTQSSRYLVKRTGEKVFLECVQDMDHENMFWYRQDPGLGLRLIYFSYDVKMKEKGDIPEGYSVSREKKERFSLILESASTNQTSMYLCASSKTGGDEKLFFGSGTQLSVL.

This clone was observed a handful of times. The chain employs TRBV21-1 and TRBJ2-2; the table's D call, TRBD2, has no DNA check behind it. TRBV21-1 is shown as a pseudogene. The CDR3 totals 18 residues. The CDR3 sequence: CASLRGRWSGRLGGELFF. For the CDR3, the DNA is TGTGCCAGCCTACGGGGGAGATGGAGCGGGAGATTAGGCGGGGAGCTGTTTTTT.

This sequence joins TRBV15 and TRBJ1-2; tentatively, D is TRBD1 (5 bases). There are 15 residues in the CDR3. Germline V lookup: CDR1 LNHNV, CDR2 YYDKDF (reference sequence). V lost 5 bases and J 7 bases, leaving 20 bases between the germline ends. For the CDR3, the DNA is TGTGCCACCAGCGAGAGGGGTGGCCTGCGCGCTGGCTACACCTTC. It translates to CATSERGGLRAGYTF.

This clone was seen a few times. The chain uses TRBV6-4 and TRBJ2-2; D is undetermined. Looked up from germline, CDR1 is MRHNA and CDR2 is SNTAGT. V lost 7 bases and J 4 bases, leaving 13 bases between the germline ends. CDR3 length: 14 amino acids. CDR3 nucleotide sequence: TGTGCCAGCACAAAGGTGTCGAGCACCGGGGAGCTGTTTTTT. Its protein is CASTKVSSTGELFF.

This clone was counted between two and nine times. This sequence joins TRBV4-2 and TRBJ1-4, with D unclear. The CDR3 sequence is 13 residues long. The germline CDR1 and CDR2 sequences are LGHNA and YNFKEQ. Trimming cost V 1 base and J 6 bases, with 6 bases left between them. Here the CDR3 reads CASSQVSDEKLFF. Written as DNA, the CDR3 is TGTGCCAGCAGCCAAGTCAGCGATGAAAAACTGTTTTTT.

Here the CDR3 reads CSVKPGRTTNTGELFF. The CDR3 DNA is TGCAGCGTTAAACCGGGACGAACGACGAACACCGGGGAGCTGTTTTTT. The rearrangement joins TRBV29-1 to TRBJ2-2; D is possibly TRBD1 or TRBD2 (5 bases each). The CDR3 has 16 amino acids. V was pared by 5 bases and J by 0 bases, with 16 bases between. The V gene's germline CDR1 is SQVTM and CDR2 ANQGSEA.

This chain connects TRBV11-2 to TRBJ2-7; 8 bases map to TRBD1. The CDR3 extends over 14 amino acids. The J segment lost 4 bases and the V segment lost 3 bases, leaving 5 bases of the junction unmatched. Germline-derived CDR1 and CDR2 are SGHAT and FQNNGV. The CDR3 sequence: CASSLDRAEYEQYF. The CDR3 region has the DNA TGTGCCAGCAGCTTGGACAGGGCGGAGTACGAGCAGTACTTC.

CDR3 sequence reads: CASSEVAANEQFF. CDR3 bases: TGTGCCAGCAGTGAAGTGGCAGCCAATGAGCAGTTCTTC. The chain carries TRBV2 and TRBJ2-1; no clear D. V was cut by 1 base and J by 6 bases, with 7 bases left in between. The CDR3 contains 13 residues. The germline V gene encodes CDR1 SNHLY and CDR2 FYNNEI.

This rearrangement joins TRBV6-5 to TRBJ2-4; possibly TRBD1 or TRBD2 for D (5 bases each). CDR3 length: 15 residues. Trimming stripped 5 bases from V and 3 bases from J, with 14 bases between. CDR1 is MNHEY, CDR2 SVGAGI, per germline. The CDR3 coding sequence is TGTGCCAGCAGTATCTCGCTTGGGGGCAAAAACATTCAGTACTTC. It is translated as CASSISLGGKNIQYF.

The CDR3 nucleotides are TGCGCCAGCAGCTTGGCCTCCGGTTACGAGCAGTACTTC. Encoded protein: CASSLASGYEQYF. This chain links TRBV5-1 with TRBJ2-7; D is ambiguous. Germline V gene sequence: CDR1 SGHRS, CDR2 YFSETQ. The CDR3 is made up of 13 amino acids. Deletions cut 0 bases from V and 4 bases from J, with 8 bases between.

This CDR3 reads CASSYGRTGDYEQYF. CDR3 DNA sequence: TGTGCCAGCAGTTACGGGCGGACAGGAGACTACGAGCAGTACTTC. J is TRBJ2-7 and V is TRBV6-2 or TRBV6-3, with 7 bases that match TRBD1. V lost 2 bases and J lost 3; bases outside the gene matches: 7. CDR1 and CDR2 from the germline V gene are MNHEY and SVGEGT. This CDR3 spans 15 amino acids.

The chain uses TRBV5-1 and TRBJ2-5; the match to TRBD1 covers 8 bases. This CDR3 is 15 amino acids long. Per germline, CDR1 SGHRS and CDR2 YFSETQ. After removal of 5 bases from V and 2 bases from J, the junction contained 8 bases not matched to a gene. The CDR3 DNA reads TGCGCCAGCAGGTCTCAGGGGGCGGGTCAAGAGACCCAGTACTTC. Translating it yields CASRSQGAGQETQYF.

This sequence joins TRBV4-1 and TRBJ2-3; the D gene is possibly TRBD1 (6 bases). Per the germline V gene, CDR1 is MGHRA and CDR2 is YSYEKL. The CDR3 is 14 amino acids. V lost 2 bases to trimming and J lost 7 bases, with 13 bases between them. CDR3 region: CASSQQNRVNTQYF. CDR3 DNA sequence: TGCGCCAGCAGCCAACAAAACAGGGTAAATACGCAGTATTTT.

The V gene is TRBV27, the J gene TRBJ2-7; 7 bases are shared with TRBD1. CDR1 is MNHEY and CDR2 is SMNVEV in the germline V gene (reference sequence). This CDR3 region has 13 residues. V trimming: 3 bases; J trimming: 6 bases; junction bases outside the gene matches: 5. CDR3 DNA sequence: TGTGCCAGCAGTTTTGATACAGGGGCCGAGCAGTACTTC. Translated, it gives CASSFDTGAEQYF.

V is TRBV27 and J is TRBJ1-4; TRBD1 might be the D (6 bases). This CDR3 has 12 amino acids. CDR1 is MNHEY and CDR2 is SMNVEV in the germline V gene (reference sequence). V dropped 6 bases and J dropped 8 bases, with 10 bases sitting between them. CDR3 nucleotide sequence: TGTGCCAGCAGGGGGGCCCGGGAAAAACTGTTTTTT. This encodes CASRGAREKLFF.

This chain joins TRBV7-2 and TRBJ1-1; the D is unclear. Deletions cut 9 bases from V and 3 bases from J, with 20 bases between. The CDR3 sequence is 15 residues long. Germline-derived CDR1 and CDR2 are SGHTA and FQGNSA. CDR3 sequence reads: CASKRRTASDTEAFF. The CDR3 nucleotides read TGTGCCAGTAAGAGAAGGACGGCGAGTGACACTGAAGCTTTCTTT. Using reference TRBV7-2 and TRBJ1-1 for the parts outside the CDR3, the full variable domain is GAGVSQSPSNKVTEKGKDVELRCDPISGHTALYWYRQSLGQGLEFLIYFQGNSAPDKSGLPSDRFSAERTGGSVSTLTIQRTQQEDSAVYLCASKRRTASDTEAFFGQGTRLTVV.

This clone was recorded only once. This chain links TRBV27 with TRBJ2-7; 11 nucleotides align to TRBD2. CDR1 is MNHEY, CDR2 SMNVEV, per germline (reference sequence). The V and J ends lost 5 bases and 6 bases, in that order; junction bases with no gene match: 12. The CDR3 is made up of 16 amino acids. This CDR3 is CASSALRLAGLPEQYF. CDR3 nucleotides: TGTGCCAGCAGTGCACTTAGACTAGCGGGATTACCCGAGCAGTACTTC.

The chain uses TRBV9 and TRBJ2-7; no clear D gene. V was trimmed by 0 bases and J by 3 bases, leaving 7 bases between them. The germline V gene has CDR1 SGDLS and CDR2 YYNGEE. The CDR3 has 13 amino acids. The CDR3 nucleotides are TGTGCCAGCAGCGTAGGTCCCCTCTACGAGCAGTACTTC. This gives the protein CASSVGPLYEQYF.

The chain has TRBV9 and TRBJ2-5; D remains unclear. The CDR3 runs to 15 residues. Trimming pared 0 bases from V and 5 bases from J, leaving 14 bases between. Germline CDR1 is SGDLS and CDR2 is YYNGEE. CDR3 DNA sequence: TGTGCCAGCAGCGTAGGGAATAGTGGTCGGGAGACCCAGTACTTC. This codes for CASSVGNSGRETQYF.

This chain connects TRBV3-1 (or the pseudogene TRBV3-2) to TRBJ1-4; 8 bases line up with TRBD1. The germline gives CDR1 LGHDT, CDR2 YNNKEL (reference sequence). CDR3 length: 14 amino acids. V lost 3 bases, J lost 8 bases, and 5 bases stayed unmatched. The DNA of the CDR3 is TGTGCCAGCAGCCAGACAGGGGAACGCGAAAAACTGTTTTTT. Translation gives CASSQTGEREKLFF.

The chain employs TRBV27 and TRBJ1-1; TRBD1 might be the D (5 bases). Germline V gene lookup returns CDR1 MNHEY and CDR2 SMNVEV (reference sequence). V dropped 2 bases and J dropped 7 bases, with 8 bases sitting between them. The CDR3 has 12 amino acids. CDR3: CASSLMGGEAFF. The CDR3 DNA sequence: TGTGCCAGCAGTTTAATGGGGGGTGAAGCTTTCTTT.

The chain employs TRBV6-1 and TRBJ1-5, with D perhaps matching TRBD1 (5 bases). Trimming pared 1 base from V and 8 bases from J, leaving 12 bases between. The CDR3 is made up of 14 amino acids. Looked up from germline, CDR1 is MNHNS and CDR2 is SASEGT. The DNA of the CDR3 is TGTGCCAGCAGTGAAGGGGGGACCTTTGAGCCCCAGCATTTT. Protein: CASSEGGTFEPQHF.

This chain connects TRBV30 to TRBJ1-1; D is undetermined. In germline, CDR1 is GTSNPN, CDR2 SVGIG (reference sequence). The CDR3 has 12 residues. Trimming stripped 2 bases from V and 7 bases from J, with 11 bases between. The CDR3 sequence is CAWSLGSFEAFF. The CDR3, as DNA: TGTGCCTGGAGTTTGGGCAGCTTTGAAGCTTTCTTT.

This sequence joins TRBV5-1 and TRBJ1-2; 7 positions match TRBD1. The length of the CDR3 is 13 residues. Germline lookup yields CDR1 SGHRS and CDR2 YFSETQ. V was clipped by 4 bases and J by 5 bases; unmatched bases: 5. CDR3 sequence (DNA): TGCGCCAGCAGCGGAGACAGGGTTTATGGCTACACCTTC. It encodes CASSGDRVYGYTF. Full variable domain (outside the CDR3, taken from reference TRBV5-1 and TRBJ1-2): KAGVTQTPRYLIKTRGQQVTLSCSPISGHRSVSWYQQTPGQGLQFLFEYFSETQRNKGNFPGRFSGRQFSNSRSEMNVSTLELGDSALYLCASSGDRVYGYTFGSGTRLTVV.

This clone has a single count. The CDR3, as DNA: TGTGCCAGCAATACCTATAGTAGCTATGGCTACACCTTC. Protein sequence: CASNTYSSYGYTF. The gene calls are TRBV28 and TRBJ1-2; D is ambiguous. The V gene lost 7 bases and the J gene lost 4 bases, with 13 bases spanning the gap. Germline CDR1 and CDR2: MDHEN and SYDVKM. The CDR3 extends over 13 amino acids.